Detailed here is one TCR beta chain. CDR1 and CDR2 (germline): SGHTA, FQGNSA. This CDR3 contains 15 residues. The V and J ends lost 3 bases and 5 bases, in that order; junction bases with no gene match: 7. The data originate from a study of T cell changes during pregnancy in multiple sclerosis. Repertoires were generated with immunoSEQ multiplex PCR, while TCRdb's copy carries only in-frame clones and drops some. The table lists tens of thousands of clones, 75% to 95% of them singletons. Sequences were derived from peripheral blood, sampled after pregnancy. The chain joins TRBV7-2 to TRBJ1-5; 7 nucleotides match TRBD1. The receptor was isolated from a female donor in good health, enrolled as a control in a pregnancy study. Here the CDR3 reads CASSFRGPGDQPQHF. CDR3 sequence (DNA): TGTGCCAGCAGCTTTAGGGGGCCGGGAGATCAGCCCCAGCATTTT.